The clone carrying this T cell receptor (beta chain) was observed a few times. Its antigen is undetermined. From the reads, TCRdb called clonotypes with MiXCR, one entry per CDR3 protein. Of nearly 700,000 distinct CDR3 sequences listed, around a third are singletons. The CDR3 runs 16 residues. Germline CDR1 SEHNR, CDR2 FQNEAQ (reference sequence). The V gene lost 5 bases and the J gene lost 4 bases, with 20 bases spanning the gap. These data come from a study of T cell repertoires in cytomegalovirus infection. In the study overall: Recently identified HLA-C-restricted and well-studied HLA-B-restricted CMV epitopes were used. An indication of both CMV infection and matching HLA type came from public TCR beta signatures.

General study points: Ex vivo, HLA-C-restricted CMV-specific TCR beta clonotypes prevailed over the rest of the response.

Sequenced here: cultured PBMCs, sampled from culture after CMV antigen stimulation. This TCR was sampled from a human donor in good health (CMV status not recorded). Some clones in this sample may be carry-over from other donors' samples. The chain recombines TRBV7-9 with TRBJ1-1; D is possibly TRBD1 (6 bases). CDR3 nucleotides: TGTGCCAGCAGCCACCGATTGGGGGGCGAGCGCACTGAAGCTTTCTTT. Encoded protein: CASSHRLGGERTEAFF.